This TCR beta chain was identified during a study of T-cell reconstitution after alpha-beta-depleted transplantation in children. V was pared by 11 bases and J by 10 bases, with 14 bases between. The CDR3 covers 10 residues. Construction of the TCRbeta library involved unique molecular identifiers. A single record per CDR3 protein comes from TCRdb applying MiXCR to the PCR reads. The table lists roughly 500,000 distinct CDR3 sequences, around 13% of them singletons. This clonotype was picked up many times. This sequence joins TRBV12-3 or TRBV12-4 and TRBJ1-1; tentatively, D is TRBD1 (5 bases). This TCR derives from a human donor who donated a stem cell graft to a child with combined immunodeficiency. Sample: PBMCs from the stem cell graft donor, taken from the stem cell graft. The CDR3 is CASGRGIAFF. The CDR3 DNA reads as TGTGCCTCGGGGAGGGGTATAGCTTTCTTT.